One and the same sample provided the 25 T cell receptor beta chains below, sequenced in a study of blood T cell repertoires in COVID-19. Here immunoSEQ multiplex PCR was the method, and the copy in TCRdb shows in-frame clones only, minus some. This table has over 200,000 clones, roughly 90% appearing once. The sequencing sample was made of peripheral blood. The receptors shown here come from a man between 35 and 55 years old with active or convalescent COVID-19.

The chain is built from TRBV27 and TRBJ2-1, with 12 bases matching TRBD2. In germline, CDR1 is MNHEY, CDR2 SMNVEV (reference sequence). This CDR3 has 15 residues. J lost 8 bases, V lost 3 bases, and 5 bases had no gene match. CDR3 loop: CASSLLAGGPHEQFF. CDR3 sequence (DNA): TGTGCCAGCAGTTTGCTAGCGGGGGGGCCGCATGAGCAGTTCTTC.

The CDR3 is CASSLGGGLADLYEQYF. The CDR3 nucleotides are TGTGCCAGCAGCTTGGGTGGGGGGCTAGCGGACCTCTACGAGCAGTACTTC. The rearrangement joins TRBV5-5 to TRBJ2-7, with D perhaps matching TRBD2 (7 bases). The V end was cut by 0 bases, the J end by 3 bases, with 19 bases between. Germline V gene sequence: CDR1 SGHKS, CDR2 YYEKEE (reference sequence). The CDR3 contains 17 residues.

This rearrangement joins TRBV19 to TRBJ2-1, with 7 nucleotides matching TRBD2. Per the germline V gene, CDR1 is LNHDA and CDR2 is SQIVND (reference sequence). CDR3 length equals 15 residues. The V gene end was trimmed by 6 bases and the J gene end by 4 bases; junction bases not matched to a gene: 9. As DNA, the CDR3 is TGTGCCAGTAGGCTGGGCTGGGGGGGATACAATGAGCAGTTCTTC. It encodes CASRLGWGGYNEQFF.

V usage is TRBV6-5 and J usage is TRBJ2-7, with TRBD1 matching over 9 bases. This CDR3 is built from 14 residues. Germline trimming cut 7 bases from V and 1 base from J; bases unmatched to any gene: 5. Per the germline V gene, CDR1 is MNHEY and CDR2 is SVGAGI. CDR3 sequence: CASKTGGLSYEQYF. CDR3 coding DNA: TGTGCCAGCAAAACAGGGGGCCTGTCCTACGAGCAGTACTTC.

V gene TRBV6-1 combines with J gene TRBJ1-5; 9 bases line up with TRBD1. The germline V gene encodes CDR1 MNHNS and CDR2 SASEGT. The CDR3 is 17 residues long. V was clipped by 4 bases and J by 2 bases; unmatched bases: 9. In DNA form, the CDR3 reads TGTGCCAGCAGTGGAGACAGGGGGACTTACGGCAATCAGCCCCAGCATTTT. This translates into CASSGDRGTYGNQPQHF.

J is TRBJ2-1 and V is TRBV9; 10 bases are shared with TRBD2. The length of the CDR3 is 14 residues. V shed 2 bases, J shed 7 bases, and the junction held 3 bases outside the gene matches. Per the germline V gene, CDR1 is SGDLS and CDR2 is YYNGEE. In nucleotides, the CDR3 is TGTGCCAGCAGCGTGGCTAGCGGGAGTAATGAGCAGTTCTTC. Translating it yields CASSVASGSNEQFF.

This clone turned up a few times. The V call is TRBV2, the J call TRBJ1-4; D gene ambiguous. CDR1 is SNHLY and CDR2 is FYNNEI in the germline V gene. The CDR3 is 13 amino acids. Trimming cost V 8 bases and J 8 bases, with 15 bases left between them. The CDR3 here is CASSRRVREKLFF. CDR3 DNA: TGTGCCAGCTCGCGGAGGGTCAGAGAAAAACTGTTTTTT.

V gene TRBV27 combines with J gene TRBJ1-5; 7 nucleotides align to TRBD1. The ends lost 6 bases at V and 6 bases at J; junction bases unmatched: 5. The V gene's germline CDR1 is MNHEY and CDR2 SMNVEV (reference sequence). CDR3 size: 13 residues. CDR3 loop: CASSTTGRQPQHF. The CDR3 region has the DNA TGTGCCAGCAGCACGACAGGGCGTCAGCCCCAGCATTTT.

The rearrangement links TRBV2 to TRBJ1-2; TRBD1 might be the D (5 bases). This CDR3 has 13 amino acids. V was shortened by 5 bases and J by 8 bases, with 15 bases between the two germline ends. Germline V gene lookup returns CDR1 SNHLY and CDR2 FYNNEI. CDR3 in amino acids: CASSSTREGGYTF. The CDR3 DNA sequence: TGTGCCAGCAGTTCGACCAGGGAAGGAGGCTACACCTTC.

This chain joins TRBV9 and TRBJ1-3, with D perhaps TRBD1 (5 bases). The CDR3 spans 14 residues. The germline gives CDR1 SGDLS, CDR2 YYNGEE. V lost 3 bases to trimming and J lost 5 bases, with 12 bases between them. CDR3 coding DNA: TGTGCCAGCAGCGGGGGCCCAGGTAGAAACACCATATATTTT. This translates into CASSGGPGRNTIYF.

This clone was found once. This sequence joins TRBV9 and TRBJ2-7, with 11 bases lining up with TRBD1. This CDR3 has 15 amino acids. The germline V gene encodes CDR1 SGDLS and CDR2 YYNGEE. V dropped 0 bases and J dropped 3; count of bases not matched to a gene: 2. The CDR3 spells CASSVAGTGGYEQYF. The CDR3 DNA follows: TGTGCCAGCAGCGTAGCCGGGACAGGGGGCTACGAGCAGTACTTC.

The J gene is TRBJ1-1, the V gene TRBV10-1, with 7 bases fitting TRBD1. With 5 bases clipped from V and 10 bases from J, the junction kept 10 bases outside the gene matches. There are 13 residues in the CDR3. Per germline, CDR1 WNHNN and CDR2 SYGVQD (reference sequence). DNA for the CDR3: TGCGCCAGCAGTTCAGTCGCAGGGGGTGTAGCTTTCTTT. Translated, it gives CASSSVAGGVAFF.

The sample holds a few counts of this clone. Written as DNA, the CDR3 is TGTGCCAGCAGTTTTAGCGGGGGAACCTACAATGAGCAGTTCTTC. It translates to CASSFSGGTYNEQFF. This chain uses TRBV27 with TRBJ2-1; 9 positions match TRBD2. Germline CDR1 reads MNHEY; CDR2 reads SMNVEV (reference sequence). V was clipped by 3 bases and J by 2 bases; unmatched bases: 2. The CDR3 covers 15 residues.

Here the CDR3 reads CSASGGLAGNNEQFF. CDR3 sequence (DNA): TGCAGTGCTAGTGGAGGACTAGCGGGAAACAATGAGCAGTTCTTC. The chain uses TRBV20-1 and TRBJ2-1, with 12 bases lining up with TRBD2. The CDR3 covers 15 residues. With V trimmed by 3 bases and J by 5 bases, 5 bases remained unmatched. Germline-derived CDR1 and CDR2 are DFQATT and SNEGSKA (reference sequence).

The chain links TRBV12-3 or TRBV12-4 to TRBJ1-1; 7 bases are a match to TRBD1. Trimming took 6 bases from V and 6 from J; bases not matched to a gene: 7. This CDR3 spans 13 amino acids. The CDR3 here is CASSSSDRAEAFF. CDR3 bases: TGTGCCAGCAGCTCCTCCGACAGGGCTGAAGCTTTCTTT.

The rearrangement links TRBV5-1 to TRBJ2-1, with a weak D call TRBD1 (6 bases). Germline loops: CDR1 SGHRS, CDR2 YFSETQ. This CDR3 has 15 residues. V was clipped by 3 bases and J by 9 bases, with 19 bases between them. The chain's CDR3 is CASSSTSGAFGEQFF. CDR3 sequence (DNA): TGCGCCAGCAGCTCTACTTCAGGGGCCTTCGGTGAGCAGTTCTTC. The full variable domain, with the rest looked up from reference TRBV5-1 and TRBJ2-1, is KAGVTQTPRYLIKTRGQQVTLSCSPISGHRSVSWYQQTPGQGLQFLFEYFSETQRNKGNFPGRFSGRQFSNSRSEMNVSTLELGDSALYLCASSSTSGAFGEQFFGPGTRLTVL.

The V and J genes are TRBV4-1 and TRBJ1-4, with 8 bases that match TRBD1. In germline, CDR1 is MGHRA, CDR2 YSYEKL. V shed 2 bases and J 1 base; nucleotides not matched to a gene: 15. This CDR3 has 20 residues. CDR3 DNA: TGCGCCAGCAGCCAACTACTCCCCCTTCAGGGGGCCGTAACTAATGAAAAACTGTTTTTT. Protein product: CASSQLLPLQGAVTNEKLFF.

V is TRBV2 and J is TRBJ2-3; 8 positions match TRBD2. Germline trimming cut 4 bases from V and 3 bases from J; bases unmatched to any gene: 12. Per germline, CDR1 SNHLY and CDR2 FYNNEI. The CDR3 loop spans 17 amino acids. The CDR3 DNA follows: TGTGCCAGCAGTGGCTTAACTAGCGGCCCTTTGACAGATACGCAGTATTTT. Translating it yields CASSGLTSGPLTDTQYF.

The V and J genes are TRBV27 and TRBJ1-1, with D perhaps TRBD1 (6 bases). Trimming shortened V by 6 bases and J by 1 base, and 9 bases separated the two germline ends. CDR1 and CDR2 (germline): MNHEY, SMNVEV (reference sequence). The CDR3 is 13 residues long. The chain's CDR3 is CASRLQGNTEAFF. CDR3 sequence (DNA): TGTGCCAGCAGACTACAGGGGAACACTGAAGCTTTCTTT.

This clone was recorded once. The chain employs TRBV3-1 (or the pseudogene TRBV3-2) and TRBJ2-3, with 12 bases aligning to TRBD2. CDR1 is LGHDT, CDR2 YNNKEL, per germline (reference sequence). This CDR3 region has 16 residues. V lost 6 bases and J lost 4; bases outside the gene matches: 8. As DNA, the CDR3 is TGTGCCAGCAGTAGACTAGCGGGGGTCGGAGCAGATACGCAGTATTTT. This gives the protein CASSRLAGVGADTQYF.

The J gene is TRBJ1-4, the V gene TRBV3-1 (or the pseudogene TRBV3-2); D gene ambiguous. V was trimmed by 6 bases and J by 0 bases, leaving 14 bases between them. Germline CDR1 LGHDT, CDR2 YNNKEL (reference sequence). The CDR3 covers 16 residues. The CDR3 sequence: CASRPTQLATNEKLFF. The CDR3 DNA reads TGTGCCAGCAGACCGACACAGCTCGCAACTAATGAAAAACTGTTTTTT.

The V gene is TRBV27, the J gene TRBJ1-2, with 7 bases identical to TRBD1. V lost 6 bases, J lost 1 base, and 5 bases stayed unmatched. CDR3 length equals 14 residues. The V gene's germline CDR1 is MNHEY and CDR2 SMNVEV (reference sequence). CDR3 amino acids: CASRAWDSNYGYTF. The CDR3 DNA reads TGTGCCAGCAGGGCATGGGACAGTAACTATGGCTACACCTTC.

The rearrangement joins TRBV6-2 or TRBV6-3 to TRBJ1-2; tentative D call: TRBD1 (6 bases). V lost 2 bases and J 5 bases, leaving 21 bases between the germline ends. Germline CDR1 reads MNHEY; CDR2 reads SVGEGT. CDR3 length equals 17 residues. For the CDR3, the DNA is TGTGCCAGCAGTTACGGTTACACAGGAACGAGGGGGTATGGCTACACCTTC. This encodes CASSYGYTGTRGYGYTF.

This sequence joins TRBV12-3 or TRBV12-4 and TRBJ2-7; 7 nucleotides line up with TRBD1. CDR3 length equals 12 residues. V was clipped by 5 bases and J by 6 bases; unmatched bases: 4. The CDR3 region is CASSPGTAEQYF. The CDR3, as DNA: TGTGCCAGCAGTCCGGGGACAGCCGAGCAGTACTTC.

The gene calls are TRBV28 and TRBJ2-1; 8 positions match TRBD2. Germline V gene sequence: CDR1 MDHEN, CDR2 SYDVKM. V was clipped by 5 bases and J by 3 bases; unmatched bases: 9. The CDR3 loop spans 16 amino acids. The CDR3 region has the DNA TGTGCCAGCAGTAACCCGGGGACTAGAGTCTACAATGAGCAGTTCTTC. Its translation is CASSNPGTRVYNEQFF.